This TCR beta chain derives from a study of cytomegalovirus exposure and HLA in healthy donors. Unrecorded immune exposure was likely among donors, who were nominally healthy when sampled. On this clone itself: Its cognate antigen is unknown.

The CDR3 is made up of 14 amino acids. The V end was cut by 0 bases, the J end by 4 bases, with 10 bases between. Germline-derived CDR1 and CDR2 are SGHNT and YYREEE (reference sequence). Findings and caveats of the study: In a later analysis, parvovirus B19, influenza, CMV and Epstein-Barr virus appeared linked to several top co-occurrence clusters. Trimming of TCR beta V- and J-genes showed a link, identified in a later analysis, to a missense DCLRE1C variant. The study carried out a later analysis of TCR beta sequences. It associated some 15,000 of them with specific HLA alleles at a false discovery rate of 0.05.

The PCR employed 60 Vbeta primers together with 13 Jbeta primers. Assay: immunoSEQ multiplex PCR; the TCRdb copy retains only in-frame clones and omits some. The profile shows approximately 300,000 clones, 80% of them singletons. The TCR originated in a girl aged 2 to 9 in good health and CMV-seronegative. Sequencing was carried out using PBMCs. The gene calls are TRBV5-4 and TRBJ1-2, with D tentatively TRBD1 (5 bases). The CDR3 sequence is CASSLVGASYGYTF. CDR3 nucleotide sequence: TGTGCCAGCAGCTTGGTTGGGGCGTCCTATGGCTACACCTTC.